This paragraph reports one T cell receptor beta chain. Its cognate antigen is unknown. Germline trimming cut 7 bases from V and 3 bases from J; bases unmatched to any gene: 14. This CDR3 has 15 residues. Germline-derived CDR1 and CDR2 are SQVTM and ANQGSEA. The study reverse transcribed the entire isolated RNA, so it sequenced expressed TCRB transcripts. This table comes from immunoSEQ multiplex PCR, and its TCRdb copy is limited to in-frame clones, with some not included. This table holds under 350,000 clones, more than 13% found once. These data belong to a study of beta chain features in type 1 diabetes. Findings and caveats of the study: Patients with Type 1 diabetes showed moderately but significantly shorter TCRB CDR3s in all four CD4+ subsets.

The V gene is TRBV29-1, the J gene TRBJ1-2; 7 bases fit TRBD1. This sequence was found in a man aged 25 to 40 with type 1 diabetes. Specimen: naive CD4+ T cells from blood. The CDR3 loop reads CSASVTGDHDYGYTF. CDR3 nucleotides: TGCAGCGCTTCTGTTACAGGGGATCATGACTATGGCTACACCTTC.